A selection of T cell receptor beta chains follows, all from one sample in a study of T cells in Graves' hyperthyroidism and ophthalmopathy. TCRdb called the multiplex PCR reads again in MiXCR, with one record for every CDR3 protein. The sample consists of approximately 430,000 distinct CDR3 sequences, more than 15% of them appearing once. The material sequenced was blood. The source of these receptors is a woman under 30 with Graves' hyperthyroidism. The CDR3 runs from the conserved cysteine through the conserved F or W. The order of the fields is D gene, J gene, V gene, clone size, CDR3 DNA, CDR3 protein. D genes are given only for firm matches. Some rows have no size entry. The others give once, few or many, or a class for an expanded clone.

>TRBD1|TRBJ2-7|TRBV7-9|few
TGTGCCAGCAGCTTAAACCCAGGGGGAAACCCTGACTACGAGCAGTACTTC
CASSLNPGGNPDYEQYF
>NA|TRBJ2-5|TRBV20-1|NA
TGCAGTGCCGGGCCCCTAGCGGGACAGGAGGAGACCCAGTACTTC
CSAGPLAGQEETQYF
>NA|TRBJ1-6|TRBV6-1|NA
TGTGCCAGCAGTGAAGGACGACGAAATTCCCCCCTCCACTTT
CASSEGRRNSPLHF
>TRBD2|TRBJ2-2|TRBV20-1|many
TGCAGTGCTAGAGCGAGCGGGAGGGCGAACACCGGGGAGCTGTTTTTT
CSARASGRANTGELFF
>NA|TRBJ1-1|TRBV27|few
TGTGCCAGCAAATTTACACCGAACACTGAAGCTTTCTTT
CASKFTPNTEAFF
>TRBD2|TRBJ2-1|TRBV2|many
TGTGCCAGCACTTCGAGGGGCCTAGCGGGGCGCAATGAGCAGTTCTTC
CASTSRGLAGRNEQFF
>TRBD1|TRBJ1-3|TRBV7-2|many
TGTGCCAGCAGCTCCCGGGACAGGGTCTCTGGAAACACCATATATTTT
CASSSRDRVSGNTIYF
>NA|TRBJ2-2|TRBV11-3|many
TGTGCCAGCAGCTTATCGTTGGACCTGGAGCTGTTTTTT
CASSLSLDLELFF
>NA|TRBJ2-5|TRBV27|NA
TGTGCCAGCAGTTTTGACGGCCAAGAGACCCAGTACTTC
CASSFDGQETQYF
>TRBD2|TRBJ2-2|TRBV20-1|many
TGCAGTGCTAGTCAGACTAGCGGGGAGGGGATAGGGACCGGGGAGCTGTTTTTT
CSASQTSGEGIGTGELFF
>TRBD1|TRBJ2-3|TRBV28|many
TGTGCCAGCAGTTCCGGACAGGGGAATCGAGATACGCAGTATTTT
CASSSGQGNRDTQYF
>NA|TRBJ2-6|TRBV4-2|NA
TGTGCCAGCAGCCAAGTCCGGGGGACTGGGGCCAACGTCCTGACTTTC
CASSQVRGTGANVLTF
>NA|TRBJ1-1|TRBV24-1|many
TGTGCCACCAGTGATGGCGTTAGCCGGCCCGGAGCTTTCTTT
CATSDGVSRPGAFF
>TRBD2|TRBJ2-7|TRBV4-1|few
TGCGCCAGCAGCCCGCTAGGACTAGCGGACACCCTTAGTCACTCCTACGAGCAGTACTTC
CASSPLGLADTLSHSYEQYF
>NA|TRBJ2-1|TRBV9|few
TGTGCCAGCAGCGTAGCGGGAGCATACTACAATGAGCAGTTCTTC
CASSVAGAYYNEQFF
>NA|TRBJ2-3|TRBV20-1|NA
TGCAGTGCCCAGTTCACAGATACGCAGTATTTT
CSAQFTDTQYF
>NA|TRBJ2-1|TRBV4-1|few
TGCGCCAGCAGCCAGGCTGTCAATGAGCAGTTCTTC
CASSQAVNEQFF
>NA|TRBJ2-7|TRBV12-3/TRBV12-4|few
TGTGCCAGCAGTTTACGGGGACCCCTTAGCGAGCAGTACTTC
CASSLRGPLSEQYF
>TRBD1|TRBJ2-2|TRBV12-3/TRBV12-4|many
TGTGCCAGCAGGTCCGGGACAGGGAGGACCGGGGAGCTGTTTTTT
CASRSGTGRTGELFF
>NA|TRBJ2-5|TRBV9|few
TGTGCCAGCAGCGTAGCTGGCAGGGTTGAGACCCAGTACTTC
CASSVAGRVETQYF
>TRBD2|TRBJ2-2|TRBV9|NA
TGTGCCAGCAGCGTGGGGGGGTCGGGCACCGGGGAGCTGTTTTTT
CASSVGGSGTGELFF
>NA|TRBJ1-2|TRBV12-3/TRBV12-4|few
TGTGCCAGCAGTTTCGGGCGGAACTATGGCTACACCTTC
CASSFGRNYGYTF
>TRBD2|TRBJ2-1|TRBV7-2|NA
TGTGCCAGCAGCTTTCCACCTTACGGTTTAGCGGGGGCGGGGGGTGAGCAGTTCTTC
CASSFPPYGLAGAGGEQFF
>TRBD1|TRBJ1-1|TRBV4-1|NA
TGCGCCAGCAGCCAAGCTGGACAGGGGAACACTGAAGCTTTCTTT
CASSQAGQGNTEAFF
>TRBD2|TRBJ2-7|TRBV20-1|many
TGCAGTGCTGTTAGCGGGGGGGCTCTCAACGAGCAGTACTTC
CSAVSGGALNEQYF
>TRBD1|TRBJ2-1|TRBV6-1|NA
TGTGCCAGCACCTCGACAGGGTATTTAGTCAATGAGCAGTTCTTC
CASTSTGYLVNEQFF
>NA|TRBJ2-7|TRBV7-2|NA
TGTGCCAGCAGCCAACCCCGGGCGCTATCAACCTACGAGCAGTACTTC
CASSQPRALSTYEQYF
>NA|TRBJ2-7|TRBV4-2|NA
TGTGCCAGCAGCGGCGGTCTAGCCGACGAGCAGTACTTC
CASSGGLADEQYF
>TRBD1|TRBJ2-1|TRBV6-1|many
TGTGCCAGCAGCTCCGGGACAGGGTTGCTCTTTCGCTACAATGAGCAGTTCTTC
CASSSGTGLLFRYNEQFF
>NA|TRBJ2-2|TRBV4-1|few
TGCGCCAGCAGCCAAGATTGGCCCAGGAGTGCCGGGGAGCTGTTTTTT
CASSQDWPRSAGELFF
>NA|TRBJ2-7|TRBV7-9|many
TGTGCCAGCAGCTTAGGGTCCTGGGGAGCGCGGGAGCAGTACTTC
CASSLGSWGAREQYF